Listed below are T cell receptor beta chains from one sample, sequenced in a study of T cells after yellow fever vaccination. TCRdb itself ran the 5' RACE reads through MiXCR, one entry per CDR3 protein. The data contain over 110,000 distinct CDR3 sequences, about 7.7% of them singletons. The specimen was CD4+ T cells sorted from PBMCs, collected 5 days after the yellow fever booster vaccination. All receptors derive from a man under 40 who received the YFV17D yellow fever vaccine. The CDR3 runs from the conserved cysteine through the conserved F or W. The D gene is left open where the match is weak. Part of the rows lack a size; the others show once, few, many or a class for expanded clones.

D gene: TRBD1; clone size: many; V gene: TRBV20-1; J gene: TRBJ2-3; CDR3 protein: CSALRQGSDTQYF; CDR3 DNA: TGCAGTGCTCTCCGACAGGGGTCAGATACGCAGTATTTT
D gene: TRBD2; clone size: many; V gene: TRBV7-8; J gene: TRBJ2-1; CDR3 protein: CASSIWTSGSSYNEQFF; CDR3 DNA: TGTGCCAGCAGCATATGGACTAGCGGAAGCTCCTACAATGAGCAGTTCTTC
D gene: -; clone size: many; V gene: TRBV12-3/TRBV12-4; J gene: TRBJ2-7; CDR3 protein: CASSPVGTYEQYF; CDR3 DNA: TGTGCCAGCAGTCCGGTGGGAACTTACGAGCAGTACTTC
D gene: TRBD2; clone size: many; V gene: TRBV12-3/TRBV12-4; J gene: TRBJ2-1; CDR3 protein: CASSFRASGRTGNEQFF; CDR3 DNA: TGTGCCAGCAGTTTCAGGGCTAGCGGGAGGACCGGGAATGAGCAGTTCTTC
D gene: -; clone size: many; V gene: TRBV28; J gene: TRBJ2-7; CDR3 protein: CASGKTYEQYF; CDR3 DNA: TGTGCCAGCGGAAAGACCTACGAGCAGTACTTC
D gene: TRBD2; clone size: -; V gene: TRBV7-2; J gene: TRBJ2-7; CDR3 protein: CASRQRGESYEQYF; CDR3 DNA: TGTGCCAGCAGACAGCGGGGGGAATCCTACGAGCAGTACTTC
D gene: -; clone size: -; V gene: TRBV20-1; J gene: TRBJ2-5; CDR3 protein: CSVRTRGFETQYF; CDR3 DNA: TGCAGTGTACGGACCCGTGGATTTGAGACCCAGTACTTC
D gene: -; clone size: many; V gene: TRBV20-1; J gene: TRBJ2-7; CDR3 protein: CSARTTYEQYF; CDR3 DNA: TGCAGTGCTCGGACGACCTACGAGCAGTACTTC
D gene: -; clone size: few; V gene: TRBV14; J gene: TRBJ1-2; CDR3 protein: CASSQGARSYTF; CDR3 DNA: TGTGCCAGCAGCCAAGGGGCCAGATCGTACACCTTC
D gene: -; clone size: many; V gene: TRBV29-1; J gene: TRBJ2-3; CDR3 protein: CSVSAAEIGGRQYF; CDR3 DNA: TGCAGCGTTTCCGCAGCGGAAATCGGGGGTAGGCAGTATTTT
D gene: -; clone size: -; V gene: TRBV15; J gene: TRBJ1-3; CDR3 protein: CATSQNSGNTIYF; CDR3 DNA: TGTGCCACCAGTCAGAACTCTGGAAACACCATATATTTT
D gene: -; clone size: many; V gene: TRBV11-2; J gene: TRBJ2-1; CDR3 protein: CASSFPASTTYNEQFF; CDR3 DNA: TGTGCCAGCAGCTTTCCGGCTAGCACAACCTACAATGAGCAGTTCTTC
D gene: -; clone size: many; V gene: TRBV28; J gene: TRBJ1-1; CDR3 protein: CASSLGGMLQGAFF; CDR3 DNA: TGTGCCAGCAGTTTGGGGGGGATGCTTCAGGGAGCTTTCTTT
D gene: -; clone size: many; V gene: TRBV7-2; J gene: TRBJ2-1; CDR3 protein: CASRLPSYNEQFF; CDR3 DNA: TGTGCCAGCAGGCTCCCGTCCTACAATGAGCAGTTCTTC
D gene: -; clone size: many; V gene: TRBV20-1; J gene: TRBJ2-7; CDR3 protein: CSAIWGAYEQYF; CDR3 DNA: TGCAGTGCTATATGGGGGGCTTACGAGCAGTACTTC
D gene: TRBD1; clone size: -; V gene: TRBV5-4; J gene: TRBJ2-3; CDR3 protein: CASSSTGDSDTQYF; CDR3 DNA: TGTGCCAGCAGCTCTACAGGGGACAGCGATACGCAGTATTTT
D gene: TRBD2; clone size: many; V gene: TRBV11-2; J gene: TRBJ2-7; CDR3 protein: CASSLREGKNYEQYF; CDR3 DNA: TGTGCCAGCAGCTTGAGGGAGGGGAAGAACTACGAGCAGTACTTC
D gene: TRBD2; clone size: many; V gene: TRBV25-1; J gene: TRBJ2-2; CDR3 protein: CASSDTSDYTGELFF; CDR3 DNA: TGTGCCAGCAGTGATACTAGCGATTACACCGGGGAGCTGTTTTTT
D gene: -; clone size: many; V gene: TRBV27; J gene: TRBJ2-5; CDR3 protein: CASSSLRKGETQYF; CDR3 DNA: TGTGCCAGCAGCTCTCTAAGAAAGGGGGAGACCCAGTACTTC
D gene: TRBD2; clone size: many; V gene: TRBV29-1; J gene: TRBJ2-7; CDR3 protein: CSVERGGTIGYEQYF; CDR3 DNA: TGCAGCGTTGAACGGGGAGGGACTATTGGCTACGAGCAGTACTTC
D gene: -; clone size: many; V gene: TRBV20-1; J gene: TRBJ2-5; CDR3 protein: CSAETGYGETQYF; CDR3 DNA: TGCAGTGCAGAAACAGGGTACGGAGAGACCCAGTACTTC